Below are 31 T cell receptor beta chains sequenced from a single sample in a study of OX40 agonist ivuxolimab in advanced cancers. The method was immunoSEQ multiplex PCR; TCRdb's version includes in-frame clones alone and lacks a portion of them. The sample lists around 70,000 clones, over 75% occurring once. The specimen comprised CD4+ or CD8+ T cells sorted from blood, sampled in a trial of the OX40 agonist ivuxolimab. The receptor source for this set is an adult with an advanced solid tumor such as melanoma, head and neck, liver or kidney cancer.

The V call is TRBV30, the J call TRBJ2-5; D might be TRBD1 (6 bases). The V gene lost 2 bases and the J gene lost 6 bases, with 7 bases spanning the gap. CDR1 and CDR2 (germline): GTSNPN, SVGIG (reference sequence). The CDR3 sequence is 11 residues long. The CDR3 nucleotides read TGTGCCTGGAGTAGGGACAAGACCCAGTACTTC. Protein sequence: CAWSRDKTQYF.

The chain combines TRBV4-1 with TRBJ2-7, with D possibly matching TRBD1 (5 bases). The CDR3 spans 12 residues. The ends were cut back, 1 base at V and 7 bases at J, with 8 bases in the middle. The germline V gene encodes CDR1 MGHRA and CDR2 YSYEKL. The CDR3 DNA sequence: TGCGCCAGCAGCCAAGCCCCAGGGGAGCAGTACTTC. It encodes CASSQAPGEQYF.

This chain connects TRBV11-2 to TRBJ1-2; no clear D. This CDR3 has 15 residues. V dropped 5 bases and J dropped 5 bases, with 18 bases sitting between them. CDR1 is SGHAT, CDR2 FQNNGV, per germline. CDR3 region: CASSPAGQWVYGYTF. Here the CDR3 DNA reads TGTGCCAGCAGCCCAGCCGGGCAGTGGGTTTATGGCTACACCTTC.

In its sample, this clone was seen once. This chain links TRBV11-3 with TRBJ2-7; D is possibly TRBD2 (5 bases). This CDR3 is 12 amino acids long. V dropped 3 bases and J dropped 8 bases, with 11 bases sitting between them. Germline V gives CDR1 SGHNT, CDR2 YENEEA. This CDR3 is CASSLRVGKQYF. The CDR3 DNA is TGTGCCAGCAGCTTGAGGGTTGGTAAGCAGTACTTC.

This sequence joins TRBV5-1 and TRBJ2-3; 7 bases agree with TRBD2. Germline values: CDR1 SGHRS, CDR2 YFSETQ. The ends lost 4 bases at V and 5 bases at J; junction bases unmatched: 10. CDR3 size: 15 residues. The CDR3 is CASSLGRGVGDTQYF. As DNA, the CDR3 is TGCGCCAGCAGCCTAGGACGGGGGGTCGGAGATACGCAGTATTTT.

This clone has just one count. The genes are TRBV7-3 and TRBJ1-1; 7 positions agree with TRBD1. The V gene's germline CDR1 is SGHTA and CDR2 FQGTGA. Germline trimming cut 5 bases from V and 1 base from J; bases unmatched to any gene: 4. This CDR3 spans 14 amino acids. Here the CDR3 DNA reads TGTGCCAGCAGCATACAGGGGACGAACACTGAAGCTTTCTTT. Its translation: CASSIQGTNTEAFF.

About this clone itself: The junction shows a germline mismatch at one end, possibly a read error. The chain joins TRBV2 to TRBJ2-2, with no clear D. The CDR3 contains 14 residues. CDR1 SNHLY and CDR2 FYNNEI come from the germline V gene. Here the CDR3 DNA reads TGTGCCAGCAGTTATACAGCGAACGCCGGGGAGCTGTTTTTT. This translates into CASSYTANAGELFF.

This clone was seen only a few times. J is TRBJ2-7 and V is TRBV6-1; D remains ambiguous. CDR1 is MNHNS, CDR2 SASEGT, per germline. V shed 1 base and J shed 4 bases, with 8 bases lying between them. This CDR3 comprises 13 residues. The CDR3 sequence: CASSEVWGYEQYF. In nucleotides, the CDR3 is TGTGCCAGCAGTGAAGTTTGGGGTTACGAGCAGTACTTC.

This clone was detected a few times. This chain uses TRBV4-2 with TRBJ2-7, with 8 positions matching TRBD1. Germline-derived CDR1 and CDR2 are LGHNA and YNFKEQ. This CDR3 comprises 12 residues. V lost 2 bases to trimming and J lost 7 bases; unmatched junction nucleotides: 1. The CDR3 loop reads CASSQRTGEQYF. CDR3 coding DNA: TGTGCCAGCAGCCAACGGACAGGGGAGCAGTACTTC.

The chain employs TRBV7-2 and TRBJ1-3; tentative D call: TRBD1 (6 bases). V was cut by 7 bases and J by 1 base, with 8 bases left in between. Germline-derived CDR1 and CDR2 are SGHTA and FQGNSA. The CDR3 contains 13 residues. As DNA, the CDR3 is TGTGCCAGCACTACAGGGTCTGGAAACACCATATATTTT. Its translation is CASTTGSGNTIYF.

J is TRBJ2-5 and V is TRBV5-1; perhaps TRBD1 as D (6 bases). The CDR3 has 15 residues. Germline V gene lookup returns CDR1 SGHRS and CDR2 YFSETQ. The V end was cut by 4 bases, the J end by 1 base, with 14 bases between. CDR3 sequence (DNA): TGCGCCAGCAGCGAAACAGGGATGTTCCAAGAGACCCAGTACTTC. Its protein is CASSETGMFQETQYF.

The rearrangement links TRBV6-5 to TRBJ1-2; weak D call: TRBD1 (6 bases). CDR1 is MNHEY and CDR2 is SVGAGI in the germline V gene. The CDR3 consists of 14 residues. V lost 5 bases to trimming and J lost 8 bases, with 18 bases between them. The CDR3 loop reads CASSGGRGGSGYTF. CDR3 bases: TGTGCCAGCAGTGGGGGACGAGGGGGATCCGGCTACACCTTC.

This chain connects TRBV6-4 to TRBJ2-6, with unresolved D. The CDR3 is 18 amino acids. Trimming left V 4 bases short and J 5 bases short, with 21 bases between. Germline lookup yields CDR1 MRHNA and CDR2 SNTAGT. The CDR3 DNA sequence: TGTGCCAGCAGTGCTAAATGCTCACGACAAAGTCGGGCCAACGTCCTGACTTTC. It encodes CASSAKCSRQSRANVLTF.

The rearrangement joins TRBV7-3 to TRBJ2-2; D call uncertain. Trimming pared 5 bases from V and 0 bases from J, leaving 10 bases between. Per germline, CDR1 SGHTA and CDR2 FQGTGA. CDR3 size: 15 residues. In DNA form, the CDR3 reads TGTGCCAGCAGCCCCATGACGGCGAACACCGGGGAGCTGTTTTTT. It is translated as CASSPMTANTGELFF.

The chain couples TRBV21-1 to TRBJ2-1; the D call of TRBD1 is as the table states it, not checked on the DNA. TRBV21-1 constitutes a pseudogene. This CDR3 comprises 14 residues. CDR3 loop: CASRVQGIHNEQFF. CDR3 DNA: TGTGCCAGCAGGGTACAGGGTATCCACAATGAGCAGTTCTTC.

The chain recombines TRBV30 with TRBJ1-6, with no clear D. Trimming cost V 0 bases and J 0 bases, with 9 bases left between them. There are 16 residues in the CDR3. The germline gives CDR1 GTSNPN, CDR2 SVGIG (reference sequence). Here the CDR3 DNA reads TGTGCCTGGAGTGTTGTGGGGATCTCCTATAATTCACCCCTCCACTTT. It codes for CAWSVVGISYNSPLHF.

This chain uses TRBV29-1 with TRBJ1-1; 7 bases are a match to TRBD1. V trimming: 4 bases; J trimming: 1 base; junction bases outside the gene matches: 15. Germline CDR1 SQVTM, CDR2 ANQGSEA. There are 17 residues in the CDR3. The CDR3 nucleotides are TGCAGCGTTGGGAAACTAGACAGGGTGGCTCGGAACACTGAAGCTTTCTTT. The encoded protein is CSVGKLDRVARNTEAFF.

Regarding this clone: Other DNA sequences from this sample encode an identical CDR3 as well. The chain employs TRBV7-2 and TRBJ1-5; D not resolved. This CDR3 is 15 amino acids long. V was clipped by 1 base and J by 0 bases, with 7 bases between them. Germline V CDR1 and CDR2: SGHTA, FQGNSA. This CDR3 reads CASSLERGSNQPQHF. The CDR3 nucleotides are TGTGCCAGCAGCTTAGAGCGCGGTAGCAATCAGCCCCAGCATTTT.

The chain carries TRBV19 and TRBJ2-6; D might be TRBD2 (6 bases). Trimming took off 4 bases at V and 1 base at J, with 11 bases between the two ends. Germline CDR1 and CDR2: LNHDA and SQIVND (reference sequence). This CDR3 comprises 16 residues. The DNA for the CDR3 is TGTGCCAGTAGTACCCAGGCGGGGTCTGGGGCCAACGTCCTGACTTTC. It specifies CASSTQAGSGANVLTF.

This chain uses TRBV6-1 with TRBJ2-3; no reliable D call. Germline V CDR1 and CDR2: MNHNS, SASEGT. Trimming removed 3 bases at V and 0 bases at J, with 4 bases between. The CDR3 is made up of 13 amino acids. The CDR3, as DNA: TGTGCCAGCAGTGACAGAAGCACAGATACGCAGTATTTT. Amino acid sequence: CASSDRSTDTQYF.

The genes are TRBV11-3 and TRBJ1-4; D gene ambiguous. The germline V and J ends were trimmed by 5 bases and 5 bases, with 12 bases remaining between them. Germline V gene data show CDR1 as SGHNT and CDR2 as YENEEA. This CDR3 has 14 amino acids. CDR3 loop: CASSLELGNEKLFF. The CDR3 DNA follows: TGTGCCAGCAGCCTGGAGTTGGGGAATGAAAAACTGTTTTTT.

V and J are TRBV5-6 and TRBJ1-3; no firm D call. Germline values: CDR1 SGHDT, CDR2 YYEEEE. The germline V and J ends were trimmed by 4 bases and 4 bases, with 15 bases remaining between them. This CDR3 spans 15 amino acids. Here the CDR3 DNA reads TGTGCCAGCAGCCCCCGAGGCTATTCGGGAAACACCATATATTTT. Amino acids: CASSPRGYSGNTIYF.

V usage is TRBV6-5 and J usage is TRBJ2-3; 9 bases fit TRBD2. The CDR3 has 13 residues. The V and J ends lost 8 bases and 6 bases, in that order; junction bases with no gene match: 6. Germline V gene sequence: CDR1 MNHEY, CDR2 SVGAGI. CDR3 sequence reads: CASSNSGGDTQYF. The DNA of the CDR3 is TGTGCCAGCTCGAATAGCGGGGGCGATACGCAGTATTTT.

This rearrangement joins TRBV5-4 to TRBJ1-4; 11 nucleotides agree with TRBD1. V trimming: 4 bases; J trimming: 7 bases; junction bases outside the gene matches: 6. The CDR3 has 15 residues. Germline CDR1 and CDR2: SGHNT and YYREEE (reference sequence). In nucleotides, the CDR3 is TGTGCCAGCAGCGGACCGGGACAGGGGGGTGAAAAACTGTTTTTT. This translates into CASSGPGQGGEKLFF.

The chain combines TRBV5-6 with TRBJ2-2; TRBD1 is a possible D gene (6 bases). The CDR3 is 16 amino acids. V gave up 1 base and J gave up 5 bases, with 15 bases separating them. Germline V gene lookup returns CDR1 SGHDT and CDR2 YYEEEE. The CDR3 DNA is TGTGCCAGCAGCTTGATTCTAGGACAGACTACCGGGGAGCTGTTTTTT. This translates into CASSLILGQTTGELFF.

The V call is TRBV18, the J call TRBJ1-2; D remains ambiguous. Trimming took off 5 bases at V and 5 bases at J, with 9 bases between the two ends. The CDR3 has 12 amino acids. Germline V gene lookup returns CDR1 KGHSH and CDR2 LQKENI. The CDR3 sequence is CASSETDYGYTF. The CDR3 DNA follows: TGTGCCAGCTCAGAGACGGATTATGGCTACACCTTC.

CDR3 amino acids: CASSGRPGLERMASEQYF. The CDR3 region has the DNA TGTGCCAGCAGTGGGAGACCGGGACTAGAAAGGATGGCTAGCGAGCAGTACTTC. The chain carries TRBV6-1 and TRBJ2-5; 8 nucleotides match TRBD2. The last part of the DNA fits TRBJ2-7 better; the J call may be wrong. The V gene's germline CDR1 is MNHNS and CDR2 SASEGT. The CDR3 loop spans 18 amino acids.

V is TRBV4-1 and J is TRBJ2-3; D not certain. From germline, CDR1 is MGHRA and CDR2 YSYEKL. V dropped 0 bases and J dropped 3 bases, with 10 bases sitting between them. The CDR3 loop spans 15 amino acids. Written as DNA, the CDR3 is TGCGCCAGCAGCCAAGACCCTACCGTTACAGATACGCAGTATTTT. Translated, it gives CASSQDPTVTDTQYF.

The chain has TRBV21-1 and TRBJ1-3; the D call in the table, TRBD1, was not verified against the DNA. TRBV21-1 is a documented pseudogene. The CDR3 consists of 15 residues. The CDR3 coding sequence is TGTGCCAGCAGCAAAGGGGACAGGGGGCTCAACACCATATATTTT. It is translated as CASSKGDRGLNTIYF.

This clone was detected a few times. This chain joins TRBV10-3 and TRBJ1-2; 9 bases map to TRBD1. CDR3 length equals 13 residues. V lost 7 bases to trimming and J lost 6 bases; unmatched junction nucleotides: 6. Germline lookup yields CDR1 ENHRY and CDR2 SYGVKD. CDR3 coding DNA: TGTGCCATCACCGGGACAGGGTGGAATGGCTACACCTTC. It codes for CAITGTGWNGYTF.

In this sample, this clone turned up a few times. V gene TRBV9 combines with J gene TRBJ1-3, with D possibly being TRBD1 (5 bases). Trimming cost V 0 bases and J 0 bases, with 7 bases left between them. Per the germline V gene, CDR1 is SGDLS and CDR2 is YYNGEE. CDR3 size: 15 residues. For the CDR3, the DNA is TGTGCCAGCAGCGTAGGGGGGTACTCTGGAAACACCATATATTTT. Translating gives CASSVGGYSGNTIYF. The variable domain in full, completed from reference TRBV9 and TRBJ1-3, reads DSGVTQTPKHLITATGQRVTLRCSPRSGDLSVYWYQQSLDQGLQFLIQYYNGEERAKGNILERFSAQQFPDLHSELNLSSLELGDSALYFCASSVGGYSGNTIYFGEGSWLTVV.